The 24 T cell receptor beta chains in this list originate from one sample, sequenced in a study of CD8+ T cells in alopecia areata. cDNA prepared by RNA extraction and subsequent reverse transcription served as the template for sequencing. Assay: immunoSEQ multiplex PCR; the TCRdb copy retains only in-frame clones and omits some. The sample includes roughly 140,000 clones, approximately 60% of them seen just once. Sequencing was carried out using CD8+ T cells sorted from blood. The origin of the receptors is a human donor in good health.

V gene TRBV11-2 combines with J gene TRBJ2-7; tentatively, D is TRBD1 (6 bases). CDR3 length: 13 amino acids. The V end lost 5 bases, the J end lost 4 bases, and 12 bases lay between the germline ends. CDR1 is SGHAT and CDR2 is FQNNGV in the germline V gene. CDR3 amino acids: CASSLAGVYEQYF. CDR3 sequence (DNA): TGTGCCAGCAGCCTAGCAGGGGTTTACGAGCAGTACTTC.

The chain uses TRBV12-5 and TRBJ1-5; unclear D gene. Trimming removed 4 bases at V and 4 bases at J, with 14 bases between. Germline assignment: CDR1 LGHNT and CDR2 FRNRAP. The CDR3 consists of 15 residues. The CDR3 here is CASGYHRALNQPQHF. The CDR3 DNA reads TGTGCTAGTGGTTACCATCGGGCCCTGAATCAGCCCCAGCATTTT.

V gene TRBV27 combines with J gene TRBJ1-5, with a tentative D call TRBD1 (5 bases). Germline CDR1 and CDR2: MNHEY and SMNVEV (reference sequence). V dropped 2 bases and J dropped 6 bases, with 11 bases sitting between them. The CDR3 spans 14 residues. CDR3 amino acids: CASSLRGAGQPQHF. For the CDR3, the DNA is TGTGCCAGCAGTTTACGAGGGGCCGGTCAGCCCCAGCATTTT.

Remarks on this clone: Other DNA sequences within the sample encode an identical CDR3. This rearrangement joins TRBV5-1 to TRBJ2-7; D gene unclear. V was clipped by 4 bases and J by 1 base, with 3 bases between them. This CDR3 region has 11 residues. The germline V gene encodes CDR1 SGHRS and CDR2 YFSETQ. The CDR3 loop is CASSASYEQYF. The CDR3 coding sequence is TGCGCCAGCAGCGCGTCCTACGAGCAGTACTTC.

This clone was seen a few times. The chain combines TRBV20-1 with TRBJ2-1; D remains ambiguous. Trimming shortened V by 0 bases and J by 10 bases, and 7 bases separated the two germline ends. The CDR3 has 11 amino acids. Per the germline V gene, CDR1 is DFQATT and CDR2 is SNEGSKA (reference sequence). CDR3 sequence: CSARDVLEQFF. The CDR3 DNA reads TGCAGTGCTAGAGATGTGCTGGAGCAGTTCTTC.

The CDR3 is CASSPPGGEQFF. For the CDR3, the DNA is TGTGCCAGCAGCCCCCCAGGCGGTGAGCAGTTCTTC. The gene calls are TRBV7-3 and TRBJ2-1, with D unresolved. Deletions cut 5 bases from V and 9 bases from J, with 11 bases between. CDR3 length: 12 amino acids. From germline, CDR1 is SGHTA and CDR2 FQGTGA.

V is TRBV11-2 and J is TRBJ2-1, with 10 bases matching TRBD2. J gave up 2 bases and V 0 bases, and 7 bases lay outside the gene matches. Germline-derived CDR1 and CDR2 are SGHAT and FQNNGV. This CDR3 is built from 18 residues. The CDR3 is CASSLDELAGGPYNEQFF. CDR3 bases: TGTGCCAGCAGCTTAGATGAATTAGCGGGAGGACCCTACAATGAGCAGTTCTTC.

This chain connects TRBV29-1 to TRBJ2-7, with 9 bases that match TRBD1. The CDR3 spans 13 residues. Germline V gene sequence: CDR1 SQVTM, CDR2 ANQGSEA. Trimming removed 7 bases from V and 7 bases from J; junction bases left unmatched: 11. CDR3: CSGAGTGNREQYF. CDR3 nucleotides: TGCAGCGGAGCCGGGACAGGGAACCGGGAGCAGTACTTC.

This rearrangement joins TRBV4-2 to TRBJ2-2; the match to TRBD2 covers 9 bases. V was pared by 4 bases and J by 0 bases, with 9 bases of the junction left unmatched. The CDR3 length is 18 residues. In germline, CDR1 is LGHNA, CDR2 YNFKEQ. CDR3 coding DNA: TGTGCCAGCAGCCGCACCGGGACTAGCATAACGAACACCGGGGAGCTGTTTTTT. It specifies CASSRTGTSITNTGELFF.

V usage is TRBV4-1 and J usage is TRBJ1-2, with D possibly TRBD1 on 6 matching bases. The germline gives CDR1 MGHRA, CDR2 YSYEKL. This CDR3 region has 15 residues. Trimming cost V 6 bases and J 4 bases, with 18 bases left between them. CDR3 region: CASSPEGGLGYGYTF. DNA of the CDR3: TGCGCCAGCAGTCCCGAGGGGGGTTTGGGCTATGGCTACACCTTC.

The sample holds a few counts of this clone. The rearrangement links TRBV29-1 to TRBJ2-1, with D maybe TRBD1 (5 bases). Germline V lookup: CDR1 SQVTM, CDR2 ANQGSEA. The CDR3 covers 13 residues. Trimming took 3 bases from V and 14 from J, leaving 20 bases between them. The CDR3 region has the DNA TGCAGCGTTGAGGGGCGGAATGAGTATGAAAAGTTCTTC. It encodes CSVEGRNEYEKFF.

The chain is built from TRBV19 and TRBJ1-2; D is undetermined. This CDR3 contains 11 residues. Germline CDR1 LNHDA, CDR2 SQIVND (reference sequence). V lost 3 bases and J 6 bases, leaving 5 bases between the germline ends. The chain's CDR3 is CASSMLDGYTF. Written as DNA, the CDR3 is TGTGCCAGTAGTATGTTGGATGGCTACACCTTC. Complete variable domain (other parts from reference TRBV19 and TRBJ1-2): DGGITQSPKYLFRKEGQNVTLSCEQNLNHDAMYWYRQDPGQGLRLIYYSQIVNDFQKGDIAEGYSVSREKKESFPLTVTSAQKNPTAFYLCASSMLDGYTFGSGTRLTVV.

The chain links TRBV11-2 to TRBJ2-5; D is unresolved. CDR1 SGHAT and CDR2 FQNNGV come from the germline V gene. Trimming pared 4 bases from V and 4 bases from J, leaving 4 bases between. This CDR3 spans 11 amino acids. This CDR3 is CASSWGETQYF. CDR3 coding DNA: TGTGCCAGCAGCTGGGGAGAGACCCAGTACTTC.

Regarding this clone: Other nucleotide sequences from this sample produce the same CDR3. This rearrangement joins TRBV6-5 to TRBJ2-2, with 8 bases identical to TRBD2. The germline V gene encodes CDR1 MNHEY and CDR2 SVGAGI. CDR3 length: 14 amino acids. Losses at the gene ends were 4 bases for V and 4 bases for J; bases not matched to a gene: 2. The CDR3 here is CASSSGRATGELFF. CDR3 nucleotides: TGTGCCAGCAGTTCCGGGAGGGCCACCGGGGAGCTGTTTTTT.

This clone showed up just once. Other DNA sequences within the sample encode an identical CDR3. The chain employs TRBV29-1 and TRBJ1-3, with D maybe TRBD1 (5 bases). CDR3 length equals 13 residues. V gave up 3 bases and J gave up 1 base, with 7 bases separating them. CDR1 and CDR2 (germline): SQVTM, ANQGSEA. Here the CDR3 reads CSVDGGSGNTIYF. As DNA, the CDR3 is TGCAGCGTTGACGGGGGTTCTGGAAACACCATATATTTT.

V gene TRBV15 combines with J gene TRBJ2-5; tentatively, D is TRBD2 (6 bases). The germline V gene encodes CDR1 LNHNV and CDR2 YYDKDF (reference sequence). The CDR3 contains 15 residues. V shed 3 bases and J shed 4 bases, with 15 bases lying between them. The CDR3 here is CATSSARTKGETQYF. The CDR3 DNA reads as TGTGCCACCAGCAGTGCCAGGACTAAGGGAGAGACCCAGTACTTC.

This clone was seen a handful of times. The CDR3 loop reads CASSSGLGENEQFF. For the CDR3, the DNA is TGTGCCAGCAGCTCAGGACTAGGAGAAAATGAGCAGTTCTTC. This chain uses TRBV5-4 with TRBJ2-1, with TRBD2 matching over 7 bases. This CDR3 region has 14 residues. J gave up 7 bases and V 3 bases, and 7 bases lay outside the gene matches. Germline values: CDR1 SGHNT, CDR2 YYREEE (reference sequence).

The chain links TRBV13 to TRBJ2-7, with 8 positions matching TRBD1. In germline, CDR1 is PRHDT, CDR2 FYEKMQ (reference sequence). The CDR3 is made up of 15 amino acids. The trim removed 5 bases at V and 0 bases at J, leaving 6 bases unmatched. CDR3 in DNA: TGTGCCAGCAGCCCCCGACAGGGGAGCTCCTACGAGCAGTACTTC. Amino acid sequence: CASSPRQGSSYEQYF.

This chain joins TRBV27 and TRBJ2-7; D possibly corresponds to TRBD1 (6 bases). The length of the CDR3 is 12 residues. The V end was cut by 6 bases, the J end by 5 bases, with 11 bases between. Germline V gives CDR1 MNHEY, CDR2 SMNVEV (reference sequence). CDR3 nucleotide sequence: TGTGCCAGCAGACGGGACAACCACGAGCAGTACTTC. Residues: CASRRDNHEQYF.

This clone was counted between two and nine times. J is TRBJ2-1 and V is TRBV19; TRBD2 is a possible D gene (6 bases). V lost 3 bases and J lost 9, with 18 bases in between. The CDR3 length is 15 residues. Germline V gene sequence: CDR1 LNHDA, CDR2 SQIVND (reference sequence). The CDR3 loop reads CASSISWGTGVEQFF. The CDR3 DNA is TGTGCCAGTAGTATTAGTTGGGGGACGGGAGTTGAGCAGTTCTTC.

The sample holds a few counts of this clone. V usage is TRBV27 and J usage is TRBJ2-7; 10 bases map to TRBD1. Germline V gives CDR1 MNHEY, CDR2 SMNVEV (reference sequence). The V gene end was trimmed by 5 bases and the J gene end by 6 bases; junction bases not matched to a gene: 7. The CDR3 length is 14 residues. CDR3 in DNA: TGTGCCAGCAGTACCTTGGGACAGGGGAGCGAGCAGTACTTC. Translating it yields CASSTLGQGSEQYF.

A few counts support this clone. The V and J genes are TRBV7-9 and TRBJ2-7; D perhaps matches TRBD1 (5 bases). CDR3 size: 13 residues. Looked up from germline, CDR1 is SEHNR and CDR2 is FQNEAQ (reference sequence). Trimming cost V 5 bases and J 3 bases, with 11 bases left between them. The CDR3 nucleotides are TGTGCCAGCAGCCCCCAGGGTCTCTACGAGCAGTACTTC. Protein: CASSPQGLYEQYF.

This clone came up a few times. The chain joins TRBV5-1 to TRBJ2-1, with 9 bases matching TRBD2. In germline, CDR1 is SGHRS, CDR2 YFSETQ. The CDR3 has 16 residues. Trimming cost V 0 bases and J 9 bases; bases outside gene matches: 10. CDR3 bases: TGCGCCAGCAGCTTGGGCGCGGGAGGGCCTCTGGCTGAGCAGTTCTTC. It codes for CASSLGAGGPLAEQFF.

This clone came up a few times. CDR3 protein: CSVQGRYEQYF. As DNA, the CDR3 is TGCAGCGTTCAGGGACGCTACGAGCAGTACTTC. The chain is built from TRBV29-1 and TRBJ2-7; D is perhaps TRBD1 or TRBD2 (5 bases each). Trimming shortened V by 5 bases and J by 3 bases, and 8 bases separated the two germline ends. Germline assignment: CDR1 SQVTM and CDR2 ANQGSEA. CDR3 size: 11 residues.